The rows below give T cell receptor beta chains drawn from one sample of a study of identifying expanded T cells in peripheral blood. Data came from immunoSEQ multiplex PCR; TCRdb stores just in-frame clones and leaves some out. The data show tens of thousands of clones, roughly 88% seen once. The sequenced material came from blood. The source of these receptors is a person aged 18 to 70 in good health. CDR3s include the opening cysteine and the closing phenylalanine or tryptophan. A D gene is named only where the DNA matches it firmly. Clone size is not always given. Where it is, it says once, few, many or a class for expanded clones.

TRBV18	TRBJ2-3	.	12	.	TGTGCCAGCTCACCAACGGGAGATACGCAGTATTTT	CASSPTGDTQYF
TRBV4-1	TRBJ1-3	.	16	.	TGCGCCAGCAGCCAAGATCTTGCAGGATATGGAAACACCATATATTTT	CASSQDLAGYGNTIYF
TRBV5-5	TRBJ1-2	.	14	.	TGTGCCAGCACCCCCGGAGGTTTTCTCTATGGCTACACCTTC	CASTPGGFLYGYTF
TRBV6-5	TRBJ1-4	TRBD1	14	.	TGTGCCAGCAGGACCGGGACAGGGGCGGAAAAACTGTTTTTT	CASRTGTGAEKLFF
TRBV2	TRBJ2-5	TRBD1	17	.	TGTGCCAGCAGTGATTTCGGGACAGGGCTCCCGCAAGAGACCCAGTACTTC	CASSDFGTGLPQETQYF
TRBV5-5	TRBJ2-3	TRBD1	15	.	TGTGCCAGCAGCGCGGGACAGGGGATCACAGATACGCAGTATTTT	CASSAGQGITDTQYF
TRBV4-3	TRBJ1-4	.	17	.	TGCGCCAGCAGCCCCGGGGGAGGGGCCACAACTAATGAAAAACTGTTTTTT	CASSPGGGATTNEKLFF
TRBV2	TRBJ1-1	TRBD1	12	.	TGTGCCAGCAGCCAGCAGGGGGCTGAAGCTTTCTTT	CASSQQGAEAFF
TRBV10-2	TRBJ1-5	.	13	.	TGCGCCAGCAGCCCGACATCAAATCAGCCCCAGCATTTT	CASSPTSNQPQHF
TRBV5-1	TRBJ2-3	TRBD2	16	.	TGCGCCAGCAGCCCCGTCGTCCCACAGAGCGGGGGGGAGAGGTATTTT	CASSPVVPQSGGERYF
TRBV4-1	TRBJ1-2	TRBD1	14	.	TGCGCCAGCAGCCCCGACAGGGGGCTTTCGGGCTACACCTTC	CASSPDRGLSGYTF
TRBV11-3	TRBJ2-1	TRBD1	15	.	TGTGCCAGCAGCCGGCGGGACAGGGGTATCGATGAGCAGTTCTTC	CASSRRDRGIDEQFF
TRBV5-4	TRBJ2-6	.	15	.	TGTGCCAGCAGCTTTGGTTCAGCTGGGGCCAACGTCCTGACTTTC	CASSFGSAGANVLTF
TRBV29-1	TRBJ2-5	.	12	few	TGCAGCGGGGCAGGGCAGGGAAAGACCCAGTACTTC	CSGAGQGKTQYF
TRBV6-5	TRBJ1-4	.	14	.	TGTGCCAGCAGTTTATCCGGGCGTAATGAAAAACTGTTTTTT	CASSLSGRNEKLFF
TRBV5-4	TRBJ1-2	.	13	.	TGTGCCAGCAGCTTGTCGCTGAACTATGGCTACACCTTC	CASSLSLNYGYTF
TRBV10-3	TRBJ1-2	TRBD1	15	.	TGTGCCATCGGGGAACGAACAGGGGGGTCTCGGGGCTACACCTTC	CAIGERTGGSRGYTF
TRBV15	TRBJ1-4	.	16	.	TGTGCCACCAGCGACAACCCTGGAGAAGTGAATGAAAAACTGTTTTTT	CATSDNPGEVNEKLFF
TRBV7-9	TRBJ1-4	.	14	.	TGTGCCAGCAGCTTAGGACAGATAAATGAAAAACTGTTTTTT	CASSLGQINEKLFF
TRBV5-4	TRBJ1-1	.	13	.	TGTGCCAGCAGCTTGGACCGGAACACTGAAGCTTTCTTT	CASSLDRNTEAFF
TRBV2	TRBJ2-2	.	13	.	TGTGCCAGCAGGAACCCGGACGAGAGGGAGCTGTTTTTT	CASRNPDERELFF
TRBV25-1	TRBJ2-2	.	17	.	TGTGCCAGCAGTGACTATGAGGGAAAGTCCAACACCGGGGAGCTGTTTTTT	CASSDYEGKSNTGELFF
TRBV19	TRBJ2-5	.	16	.	TGTGCCAGTACCCCCGGCTTTTTGCGGTTGCAAGAGACCCAGTACTTC	CASTPGFLRLQETQYF
TRBV4-1	TRBJ1-5	.	17	.	TGCGCCAGCAGCCAAGATCAAGGGACCTACGCGCGCCAGCCCCAGCATTTT	CASSQDQGTYARQPQHF
TRBV7-6	TRBJ2-1	.	13	.	TGTGCCAGCAGCTTAATGGGGATCAATGAGCAGTTCTTC	CASSLMGINEQFF
TRBV19	TRBJ2-3	.	12	.	TGTGCCAGTAGTATAGTTGGAGATACGCAGTATTTT	CASSIVGDTQYF
TRBV5-1	TRBJ2-4	TRBD1	17	.	TGCGCCAGCAGCTTGGGGGGCACAGGGGCAGCCAAAAACATTCAGTACTTC	CASSLGGTGAAKNIQYF